What follows is one T cell receptor beta chain and its context. No antigen is known for it. This specimen comes from a study of blood T cells in healthy people across ages. A second PCR of roughly 7 to 11 cycles used a sample-barcoded 5' primer and a J-beta primer mix. From the 5' RACE reads, TCRdb called clonotypes with MiXCR, one entry per CDR3 protein. This table has over 1,500,000 distinct CDR3 sequences, roughly 50% appearing once. Staff drew 9 to 10 milliliters of peripheral blood from each donor. PBMCs, at least 6.5 million per sample, were isolated. Whole-study findings and limits: The study regarded diversity estimates from one million T cells as underestimates. The study found more naive CD4+ cells and higher diversity in long-lived than aged donors.

Trimming took 0 bases from V and 3 from J; bases not matched to a gene: 7. There are 17 residues in the CDR3. The germline gives CDR1 SGHRS, CDR2 YFSETQ. This clonotype originated in a middle-aged woman in good health. What was sequenced was blood. The genes are TRBV5-1 and TRBJ2-1, with 9 bases identical to TRBD2. The CDR3 DNA is TGCGCCAGCAGCTTGGCTAATAGCGGGGGATTCTACAATGAGCAGTTCTTC. The encoded protein is CASSLANSGGFYNEQFF. Drawing the rest from reference TRBV5-1 and TRBJ2-1, the complete variable domain is KAGVTQTPRYLIKTRGQQVTLSCSPISGHRSVSWYQQTPGQGLQFLFEYFSETQRNKGNFPGRFSGRQFSNSRSEMNVSTLELGDSALYLCASSLANSGGFYNEQFFGPGTRLTVL.